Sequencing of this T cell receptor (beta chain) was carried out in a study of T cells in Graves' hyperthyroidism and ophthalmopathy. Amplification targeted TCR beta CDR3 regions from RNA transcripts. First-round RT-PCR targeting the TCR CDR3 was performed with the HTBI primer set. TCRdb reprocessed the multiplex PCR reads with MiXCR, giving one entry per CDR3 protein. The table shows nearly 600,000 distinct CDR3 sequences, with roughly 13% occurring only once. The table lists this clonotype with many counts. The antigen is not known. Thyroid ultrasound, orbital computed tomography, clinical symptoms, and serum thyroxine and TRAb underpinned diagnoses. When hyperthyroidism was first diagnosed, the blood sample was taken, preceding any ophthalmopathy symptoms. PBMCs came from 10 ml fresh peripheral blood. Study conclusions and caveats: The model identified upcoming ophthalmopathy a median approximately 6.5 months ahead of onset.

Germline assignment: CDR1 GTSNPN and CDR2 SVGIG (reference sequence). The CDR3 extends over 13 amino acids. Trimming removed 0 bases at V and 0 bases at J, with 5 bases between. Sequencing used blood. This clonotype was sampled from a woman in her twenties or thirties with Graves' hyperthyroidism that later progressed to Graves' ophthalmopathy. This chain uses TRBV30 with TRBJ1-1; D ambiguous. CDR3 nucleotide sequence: TGTGCCTGGAGTGTAGGGATGAACACTGAAGCTTTCTTT. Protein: CAWSVGMNTEAFF.